The rows below give T cell receptor beta chains drawn from one sample of a study of shared clonotypes between healthy human individuals. Sequenced by immunoSEQ multiplex PCR; TCRdb stores in-frame clones only, minus some. The sample consists of over 2,000,000 clones, 90% to 95% of them appearing once. The sample taken for sequencing was naive CD8+ T cells from PBMCs. Receptors were obtained from a man aged 18 to 29 in good health. Some clones in this sample may be carry-over from other donors' samples. Both conserved end residues are part of each CDR3. The D gene is left open where the match is weak. Expanded clones are given a class, and other clones once, few, many or no size at all.

d_call: -
clone_size: -
j_call: TRBJ1-4
v_call: TRBV23-1
cdr3_aa: CASSRKAGTFATNEKLFF
cdr3_nt: TGCGCCAGCAGTCGAAAAGCAGGGACATTTGCAACTAATGAAAAACTGTTTTTT

d_call: TRBD1
clone_size: -
j_call: TRBJ2-1
v_call: TRBV6-5
cdr3_aa: CASSYHAGTGLNEQFF
cdr3_nt: TGTGCCAGCAGTTACCATGCAGGGACAGGCCTCAATGAGCAGTTCTTC

d_call: TRBD1
clone_size: -
j_call: TRBJ2-7
v_call: TRBV7-2
cdr3_aa: CASSPRGRDEQYF
cdr3_nt: TGTGCCAGCAGCCCGAGGGGGCGGGACGAGCAGTACTTC

d_call: -
clone_size: -
j_call: TRBJ2-1
v_call: TRBV6-1
cdr3_aa: CASSPAPYNEQFF
cdr3_nt: TGTGCCAGCAGTCCAGCCCCCTACAATGAGCAGTTCTTC

d_call: -
clone_size: few
j_call: TRBJ2-1
v_call: TRBV19
cdr3_aa: CASSAQGPYYNEQFF
cdr3_nt: TGTGCCAGTAGTGCCCAGGGCCCGTACTACAATGAGCAGTTCTTC

d_call: TRBD1
clone_size: -
j_call: TRBJ1-1
v_call: TRBV27
cdr3_aa: CASSPLTDRGLNTEAFF
cdr3_nt: TGTGCCAGCAGTCCGCTGACCGACAGGGGCTTGAACACTGAAGCTTTCTTT

d_call: -
clone_size: -
j_call: TRBJ2-7
v_call: TRBV19
cdr3_aa: CASSIGRGPYEQYF
cdr3_nt: TGTGCCAGTAGTATAGGGCGGGGACCCTACGAGCAGTACTTC

d_call: TRBD1
clone_size: -
j_call: TRBJ1-1
v_call: TRBV19
cdr3_aa: CASSTLTGVVSEAFF
cdr3_nt: TGTGCCAGTAGTACCCTTACAGGGGTCGTGTCGGAAGCTTTCTTT

d_call: TRBD2
clone_size: -
j_call: TRBJ2-1
v_call: TRBV27
cdr3_aa: CASSLGPGGAPYNEQFF
cdr3_nt: TGTGCCAGCAGTTTAGGGCCGGGGGGAGCACCCTACAATGAGCAGTTCTTC

d_call: -
clone_size: -
j_call: TRBJ2-7
v_call: TRBV2
cdr3_aa: CASSEDHTSYEQYF
cdr3_nt: TGTGCCAGCAGTGAAGATCACACGTCCTACGAGCAGTACTTC

d_call: TRBD1
clone_size: -
j_call: TRBJ1-2
v_call: TRBV5-1
cdr3_aa: CASSLSDRGTYGYTF
cdr3_nt: TGCGCCAGCAGCTTGTCGGACAGGGGCACCTATGGCTACACCTTC

d_call: -
clone_size: -
j_call: TRBJ2-7
v_call: TRBV28
cdr3_aa: CASSLSIRYEQYF
cdr3_nt: TGTGCCAGCAGTTTATCCATACGGTACGAGCAGTACTTC

d_call: TRBD2
clone_size: -
j_call: TRBJ2-7
v_call: TRBV6-1
cdr3_aa: CASAAGRAYEQYF
cdr3_nt: TGTGCCAGTGCGGCCGGGAGGGCCTACGAGCAGTACTTC

d_call: -
clone_size: once
j_call: TRBJ2-1
v_call: TRBV5-6
cdr3_aa: CASSLGVNLYNEQFF
cdr3_nt: TGTGCCAGCAGCTTGGGAGTAAACCTATACAATGAGCAGTTCTTC

d_call: -
clone_size: -
j_call: TRBJ1-1
v_call: TRBV28
cdr3_aa: CASSFSSQGSEAFF
cdr3_nt: TGTGCCAGCAGTTTTAGCTCTCAGGGATCTGAAGCTTTCTTT

d_call: TRBD2
clone_size: once
j_call: TRBJ2-1
v_call: TRBV29-1
cdr3_aa: CSVEVSRLAGTDEQFF
cdr3_nt: TGCAGCGTTGAAGTATCGAGACTAGCGGGGACGGATGAGCAGTTCTTC

d_call: -
clone_size: -
j_call: TRBJ2-5
v_call: TRBV11-2
cdr3_aa: CASSKYSTGTQETQYF
cdr3_nt: TGTGCCAGCAGCAAATATTCGACAGGAACACAAGAGACCCAGTACTTC

d_call: -
clone_size: -
j_call: TRBJ2-7
v_call: TRBV13
cdr3_aa: CASSLALGEQYF
cdr3_nt: TGTGCCAGCAGCTTAGCTCTGGGCGAGCAGTACTTC

d_call: -
clone_size: -
j_call: TRBJ2-7
v_call: TRBV30
cdr3_aa: CAWSLGLAPYEQYF
cdr3_nt: TGTGCCTGGAGTCTAGGGCTAGCACCCTACGAGCAGTACTTC

d_call: -
clone_size: once
j_call: TRBJ1-2
v_call: TRBV25-1
cdr3_aa: CASSEGRFGYGYTF
cdr3_nt: TGTGCCAGCAGTGAGGGACGGTTTGGCTATGGCTACACCTTC

d_call: -
clone_size: -
j_call: TRBJ1-5
v_call: TRBV28
cdr3_aa: CASSFWPNQPQHF
cdr3_nt: TGTGCCAGCAGTTTTTGGCCCAATCAGCCCCAGCATTTT

d_call: -
clone_size: -
j_call: TRBJ1-2
v_call: TRBV28
cdr3_aa: CASHSADDTYYGYTF
cdr3_nt: TGTGCCAGCCACTCGGCGGACGACACGTACTATGGCTACACCTTC

d_call: -
clone_size: -
j_call: TRBJ2-3
v_call: TRBV5-1
cdr3_aa: CASSALRGPTDTQYF
cdr3_nt: TGCGCCAGCAGCGCTTTGCGGGGACCCACAGATACGCAGTATTTT

d_call: TRBD1
clone_size: -
j_call: TRBJ2-1
v_call: TRBV4-3
cdr3_aa: CASSRRDRQPVDEQFF
cdr3_nt: TGCGCCAGCAGCCGTCGGGACAGGCAGCCGGTCGATGAGCAGTTCTTC

d_call: TRBD2
clone_size: -
j_call: TRBJ2-7
v_call: TRBV7-9
cdr3_aa: CASSGGTSGSSYEQYF
cdr3_nt: TGTGCCAGCAGCGGCGGGACTAGCGGGAGCTCCTACGAGCAGTACTTC

d_call: -
clone_size: -
j_call: TRBJ2-2
v_call: TRBV7-9
cdr3_aa: CASSPPRRELFF
cdr3_nt: TGTGCCAGCAGCCCCCCCAGGAGGGAGCTGTTTTTT

d_call: TRBD1
clone_size: -
j_call: TRBJ1-5
v_call: TRBV28
cdr3_aa: CASSLTDRGDLSNQPQHF
cdr3_nt: TGTGCCAGCAGTTTAACGGACAGGGGAGATCTAAGCAATCAGCCCCAGCATTTT

d_call: -
clone_size: -
j_call: TRBJ2-1
v_call: TRBV5-1
cdr3_aa: CASSLVRANEQFF
cdr3_nt: TGCGCCAGCAGCTTGGTGCGCGCAAATGAGCAGTTCTTC

d_call: TRBD2
clone_size: -
j_call: TRBJ2-7
v_call: TRBV27
cdr3_aa: CASSQTGTSIHEQYF
cdr3_nt: TGTGCCAGCAGTCAAACGGGGACTAGTATCCACGAGCAGTACTTC

d_call: -
clone_size: once
j_call: TRBJ2-2
v_call: TRBV9
cdr3_aa: CASSVKGSYPGELFF
cdr3_nt: TGTGCCAGCAGCGTAAAAGGGAGCTACCCCGGGGAGCTGTTTTTT